The TCR beta chain under discussion was sequenced for a study of blood T cell repertoires in COVID-19. Across the whole study: There were acute and convalescent COVID-19 samples, and they came from the United States, Italy and Spain.

As originally analysed: Using reference gene primer amplification, nucleated cell counts were estimated. TCRdb's copy holds only in-frame clones and misses some; the assay was immunoSEQ multiplex PCR. The V and J calls and clone size were taken over from that table, and D and trimming were inferred from the DNA. The sample has about 270,000 clones; 86% are singletons. There are 15 residues in the CDR3. CDR1 is SNHLY, CDR2 FYNNEI, per germline. V was clipped by 6 bases and J by 5 bases; unmatched bases: 5. Participant ages covered about 18 to 95 years across about 22 US areas. Self-reported history from a screening survey and questionnaire set each donor's cohort.

The J gene is TRBJ2-5, the V gene TRBV2; TRBD2 agrees at 14 bases. This receptor was obtained from a woman younger than 35 who had recovered from COVID-19. The sequencing sample was made of PBMCs or T cells enriched from blood (not recorded which). CDR3 nucleotide sequence: TGTGCCAGCAGCGGGACTAGCGGGAGTGCGGAGACCCAGTACTTC. Its translation: CASSGTSGSAETQYF. Full variable domain (missing parts from reference TRBV2 and TRBJ2-5): EPEVTQTPSHQVTQMGQEVILRCVPISNHLYFYWYRQILGQKVEFLVSFYNNEISEKSEIFDDQFSVERPDGSNFTLKIRSTKLEDSAMYFCASSGTSGSAETQYFGPGTRLLVL.